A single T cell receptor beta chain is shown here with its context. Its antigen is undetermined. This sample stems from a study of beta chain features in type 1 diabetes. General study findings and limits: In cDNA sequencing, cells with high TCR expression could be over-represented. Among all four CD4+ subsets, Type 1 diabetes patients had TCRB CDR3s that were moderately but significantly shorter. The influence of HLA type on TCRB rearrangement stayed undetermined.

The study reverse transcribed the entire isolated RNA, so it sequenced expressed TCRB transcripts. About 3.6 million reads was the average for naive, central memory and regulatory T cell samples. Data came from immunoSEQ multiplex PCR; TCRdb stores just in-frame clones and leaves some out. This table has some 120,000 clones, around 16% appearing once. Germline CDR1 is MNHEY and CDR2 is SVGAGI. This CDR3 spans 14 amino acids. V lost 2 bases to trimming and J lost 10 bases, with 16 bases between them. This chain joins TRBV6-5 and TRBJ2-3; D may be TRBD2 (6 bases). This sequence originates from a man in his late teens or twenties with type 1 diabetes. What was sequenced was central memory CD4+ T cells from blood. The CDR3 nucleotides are TGTGCCAGCAGTTACCACCTGTCGGGGGATCCGCAGTATTTT. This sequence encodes CASSYHLSGDPQYF.